Reported below is one T cell receptor beta chain. The protocol was immunoSEQ multiplex PCR, while the TCRdb copy is restricted to in-frame clones and leaves out a portion. The repertoire includes roughly 83,000 clones, around nine tenths of them detected once, and about 0.26% sits in the top ten. The CDR3 consists of 16 residues. CDR1 KGHSH and CDR2 LQKENI come from the germline V gene. The V gene lost 3 bases and the J gene lost 2 bases, with 13 bases spanning the gap. The data stem from a study of technical replicates of blood from several donors. Specimen: T cells isolated from PBMCs. This chain uses TRBV18 with TRBJ2-2; possible D gene TRBD1, 6 bases. This TCR was recovered from a human donor in good health. The CDR3 is CASSPDQGRNTGELFF. The CDR3 DNA follows: TGTGCCAGCTCACCCGACCAGGGGAGAAACACCGGGGAGCTGTTTTTT.